One sample yielded the 32 T cell receptor beta chains listed below, sequenced in a study of cytomegalovirus exposure and HLA in healthy donors. Generated by immunoSEQ multiplex PCR, the TCRdb table keeps only in-frame clones and is missing some. The sample lists about 160,000 clones, 80% to 90% seen once, with 5.5% to 6% in the top ten. Sequencing was performed on PBMCs. The source is a woman aged 30 to 39 in good health and CMV-seronegative.

The J gene is TRBJ2-7, the V gene TRBV4-3; no clear D. This CDR3 comprises 15 residues. V was trimmed by 0 bases and J by 3 bases, leaving 12 bases between them. CDR1 is LGHNA and CDR2 is YSLEER in the germline V gene. CDR3 nucleotide sequence: TGCGCCAGCAGCCAAGATCGGACGAACCGCTACGAGCAGTACTTC. Translation gives CASSQDRTNRYEQYF.

This clone was seen many times. The chain has TRBV4-2 and TRBJ1-5; weak D call: TRBD1 (6 bases). This CDR3 spans 16 amino acids. Trimming shortened V by 0 bases and J by 4 bases, and 13 bases separated the two germline ends. CDR1 and CDR2 (germline): LGHNA, YNFKEQ. The CDR3 is CASSQEDMGANQPQHF. CDR3 nucleotide sequence: TGTGCCAGCAGCCAAGAAGACATGGGGGCGAATCAGCCCCAGCATTTT.

The gene calls are TRBV18 and TRBJ1-2; D unresolved. CDR3 length: 12 residues. CDR1 is KGHSH and CDR2 is LQKENI in the germline V gene. V was shortened by 3 bases and J by 4 bases, with 6 bases between the two germline ends. In DNA, the CDR3 is TGTGCCAGCTCACCGGCCGGCTATGGCTACACCTTC. This translates into CASSPAGYGYTF.

The table lists this clone with a few counts. The chain couples TRBV4-1 to TRBJ2-7, with D uncertain. In germline, CDR1 is MGHRA, CDR2 YSYEKL. The CDR3 has 14 residues. V gave up 3 bases and J gave up 5 bases, with 14 bases separating them. This CDR3 is CASSQALADDEQYF. The DNA of the CDR3 is TGCGCCAGCAGCCAGGCCCTTGCAGACGACGAGCAGTACTTC.

The chain carries TRBV11-2 and TRBJ2-7, with D perhaps matching TRBD2 (5 bases). The CDR3 has 17 residues. Germline CDR1 is SGHAT and CDR2 is FQNNGV. V was cut by 8 bases and J by 0 bases, with 23 bases left in between. CDR3: CASRGFSSSSSSYEQYF. The CDR3 DNA is TGTGCCAGCCGAGGGTTTAGTAGCTCTTCAAGCTCCTACGAGCAGTACTTC.

The chain recombines TRBV25-1 with TRBJ1-3; D not certain. Per the germline V gene, CDR1 is MGHDK and CDR2 is SYGVNS. Trimming removed 3 bases at V and 2 bases at J, with 17 bases between. This CDR3 contains 17 residues. The CDR3 sequence is CASSEGIGVRPGNTIYF. The CDR3, as DNA: TGTGCCAGCAGTGAGGGGATTGGGGTCAGACCTGGAAACACCATATATTTT.

V and J are TRBV15 and TRBJ2-3; D not resolved. Between the trimmed V and J ends, which lost 0 bases and 4 bases, there was a span of 11 bases. In germline, CDR1 is LNHNV, CDR2 YYDKDF (reference sequence). The CDR3 covers 15 residues. The CDR3 sequence is CATSRDQNQADTQYF. In nucleotides, the CDR3 is TGTGCCACCAGCAGAGATCAAAACCAGGCAGATACGCAGTATTTT.

V usage is TRBV4-1 and J usage is TRBJ1-2, with no clear D. The length of the CDR3 is 15 residues. Germline lookup yields CDR1 MGHRA and CDR2 YSYEKL. V dropped 1 base and J dropped 0 bases, with 9 bases sitting between them. The CDR3: CASSQVPRPNYGYTF. The CDR3, as DNA: TGCGCCAGCAGCCAAGTTCCTAGGCCTAACTATGGCTACACCTTC.

J is TRBJ1-2 and V is TRBV15; tentative D call: TRBD1 (6 bases). V was trimmed by 8 bases and J by 8 bases, leaving 18 bases between them. The CDR3 spans 13 residues. Per the germline V gene, CDR1 is LNHNV and CDR2 is YYDKDF (reference sequence). The CDR3: CATGEGSGDGYTF. DNA for the CDR3: TGTGCCACCGGGGAAGGGTCAGGGGACGGCTACACCTTC.

This clone was seen a handful of times. The chain combines TRBV9 with TRBJ1-2; D may be TRBD1 (5 bases). Trimming took off 4 bases at V and 1 base at J, with 14 bases between the two ends. Germline V gives CDR1 SGDLS, CDR2 YYNGEE. The CDR3 has 15 residues. The CDR3 coding sequence is TGTGCCAGCAGCTCATCGGGGGTGGATAACTATGGCTACACCTTC. This codes for CASSSSGVDNYGYTF.

V and J are TRBV2 and TRBJ2-3; 7 nucleotides align to TRBD1. Germline assignment: CDR1 SNHLY and CDR2 FYNNEI. The V segment lost 11 bases and the J segment 1 base; nucleotides outside the gene matches: 6. This CDR3 comprises 13 residues. CDR3 DNA: TGTGCCGCTGCCGGACAGGGCACAGATACGCAGTATTTT. Translating gives CAAAGQGTDTQYF.

This clone was counted between two and nine times. This CDR3 is also generated by other DNA sequences in the sample. V gene TRBV9 combines with J gene TRBJ1-2; D not resolved. With 0 bases removed from V and 4 bases from J, the gap between germline ends came to 13 bases. This CDR3 region has 15 residues. Germline-derived CDR1 and CDR2 are SGDLS and YYNGEE. CDR3: CASSVARVGGYGYTF. The CDR3 bases are TGTGCCAGCAGCGTAGCAAGGGTGGGTGGCTATGGCTACACCTTC.

The V gene is TRBV11-2, the J gene TRBJ1-2, with a weak D call TRBD1 (6 bases). Germline values: CDR1 SGHAT, CDR2 FQNNGV. There are 15 residues in the CDR3. V was pared by 3 bases and J by 4 bases, with 15 bases between. CDR3 coding DNA: TGTGCCAGCAGCTTGGACCAAGGGGGGCTCTATGGCTACACCTTC. Its protein is CASSLDQGGLYGYTF.

CDR3 sequence reads: CASSQELGWADTQYF. The CDR3 DNA reads TGCGCCAGCAGCCAAGAACTGGGTTGGGCAGATACGCAGTATTTT. The chain links TRBV4-3 to TRBJ2-3; D is undetermined. Germline V gene data show CDR1 as LGHNA and CDR2 as YSLEER. Trimming left V 0 bases short and J 4 bases short, with 11 bases between. The CDR3 has 15 residues.

The chain links TRBV5-4 to TRBJ1-6, with D maybe TRBD1 (6 bases). Per germline, CDR1 SGHNT and CDR2 YYREEE (reference sequence). The CDR3 contains 15 residues. V was cut by 3 bases and J by 7 bases, with 14 bases left in between. The CDR3 DNA follows: TGTGCCAGCAGCTCTAAAGACAGGTGGAATTCACCCCTCCACTTT. This translates into CASSSKDRWNSPLHF.

This clone has more than one count but fewer than ten. The V and J genes are TRBV29-1 and TRBJ1-1; the D gene is possibly TRBD1 (5 bases). The CDR3 spans 10 residues. Between the trimmed V and J ends, which lost 4 bases and 8 bases, there was a span of 8 bases. Per the germline V gene, CDR1 is SQVTM and CDR2 is ANQGSEA. The CDR3 loop is CSVVGTEAFF. In nucleotides, the CDR3 is TGCAGCGTTGTTGGGACGGAAGCTTTCTTT.

The gene calls are TRBV2 and TRBJ1-4; D is ambiguous. Between the trimmed V and J ends, which lost 4 bases and 9 bases, there was a span of 15 bases. From germline, CDR1 is SNHLY and CDR2 FYNNEI. The CDR3 is 14 amino acids. For the CDR3, the DNA is TGTGCCAGCAGTGTATCAGGCCATGGAAAAAAACTGTTTTTT. Translating it yields CASSVSGHGKKLFF.

V is TRBV5-5 and J is TRBJ1-3; unclear D gene. The CDR3 has 16 amino acids. The V end lost 0 bases, the J end lost 0 bases, and 10 bases lay between the germline ends. CDR1 and CDR2 from the germline V gene are SGHKS and YYEKEE (reference sequence). The CDR3 DNA follows: TGTGCCAGCAGCTTGGAGGCGAATCCCTCTGGAAACACCATATATTTT. This sequence encodes CASSLEANPSGNTIYF.

The CDR3 nucleotides read TGTGCCAGTGCTTGGGTCGGGGAGCTGTTTTTT. Encoded protein: CASAWVGELFF. V usage is TRBV6-1 and J usage is TRBJ2-2; no reliable D call. Germline V gene lookup returns CDR1 MNHNS and CDR2 SASEGT. There are 11 residues in the CDR3. V was cut by 9 bases and J by 7 bases, with 9 bases left in between.

The chain is built from TRBV20-1 and TRBJ2-4; D is perhaps TRBD2 (6 bases). Looked up from germline, CDR1 is DFQATT and CDR2 is SNEGSKA (reference sequence). The V and J ends lost 3 bases and 9 bases respectively, with 9 bases between them. The CDR3 consists of 11 residues. DNA for the CDR3: TGCAGTGCTAGCGGGAGCGGCATTCAGTACTTC. Protein sequence: CSASGSGIQYF.

The V and J genes are TRBV4-3 and TRBJ1-2; D call uncertain. V lost 1 base to trimming and J lost 2 bases, with 11 bases between them. Germline V gene sequence: CDR1 LGHNA, CDR2 YSLEER. The CDR3 extends over 15 amino acids. The DNA of the CDR3 is TGCGCCAGCAGCCAAGTCGGCGGCGGCAACTATGGCTACACCTTC. It specifies CASSQVGGGNYGYTF.

V gene TRBV6-6 combines with J gene TRBJ2-7, with 12 nucleotides matching TRBD2. The CDR3 is made up of 14 amino acids. Germline trimming cut 10 bases from V and 4 bases from J; bases unmatched to any gene: 8. CDR1 MNHNY and CDR2 SVGAGI come from the germline V gene (reference sequence). The CDR3 protein is CATSPGLAGYEQYF. CDR3 DNA sequence: TGTGCCACCTCACCGGGACTAGCGGGTTACGAGCAGTACTTC.

The rearrangement links TRBV6-6 to TRBJ2-7; D not resolved. Germline V lookup: CDR1 MNHNY, CDR2 SVGAGI (reference sequence). This CDR3 has 13 amino acids. Trimming left V 7 bases short and J 2 bases short, with 12 bases between. The CDR3 coding sequence is TGTGCCAGCAAAGACCGAGCAGCCTACGAGCAGTACTTC. Translation gives CASKDRAAYEQYF.

The chain is built from TRBV28 and TRBJ1-2; D uncertain. The germline V and J ends were trimmed by 3 bases and 5 bases, with 7 bases remaining between them. The CDR3 runs 12 residues. Looked up from germline, CDR1 is MDHEN and CDR2 is SYDVKM. The CDR3 nucleotides read TGTGCCAGCAGTTTGAATGGATATGGCTACACCTTC. Protein product: CASSLNGYGYTF.

The chain joins TRBV2 to TRBJ2-1; D is possibly TRBD1 or TRBD2 (6 bases each). The V gene lost 7 bases and the J gene lost 5 bases, with 18 bases spanning the gap. The CDR3 is 15 amino acids. Germline V lookup: CDR1 SNHLY, CDR2 FYNNEI. This chain's CDR3 is CASNAAGHQNNEQFF. The CDR3 region has the DNA TGTGCCAGCAACGCGGCGGGACACCAAAACAATGAGCAGTTCTTC.

The CDR3 coding sequence is TGTGCCACCGGGCCTAGCGGAATCTACGAGCAGTACTTC. Protein sequence: CATGPSGIYEQYF. The chain is built from TRBV27 and TRBJ2-7; TRBD2 matches at 7 bases. Germline lookup yields CDR1 MNHEY and CDR2 SMNVEV (reference sequence). There are 13 residues in the CDR3. Germline trimming cut 10 bases from V and 3 bases from J; bases unmatched to any gene: 9.

V and J are TRBV5-6 and TRBJ2-7, with 9 bases matching TRBD1. The J segment lost 3 bases and the V segment lost 4 bases, leaving 5 bases of the junction unmatched. The CDR3 consists of 14 residues. Germline V gives CDR1 SGHDT, CDR2 YYEEEE. Here the CDR3 reads CASSTGGGNYEQYF. Here the CDR3 DNA reads TGTGCCAGCAGCACAGGGGGCGGAAACTACGAGCAGTACTTC.

The chain links TRBV7-6 to TRBJ2-3, with 11 positions matching TRBD2. The CDR3 totals 19 residues. The germline V gene encodes CDR1 SGHVS and CDR2 FNYEAQ. After removal of 5 bases from V and 0 bases from J, the junction contained 13 bases not matched to a gene. The CDR3 DNA sequence: TGTGCCAGCAGCCTCACTAGCGGGGGAATTTCGACTAGCACAGATACGCAGTATTTT. It yields the protein CASSLTSGGISTSTDTQYF. The full variable domain, rest sourced from reference TRBV7-6 and TRBJ2-3, is GAGVSQSPRYKVTKRGQDVALRCDPISGHVSLYWYRQALGQGPEFLTYFNYEAQQDKSGLPNDRFSAERPEGSISTLTIQRTEQRDSAMYRCASSLTSGGISTSTDTQYFGPGTRLTVL.

The V gene is TRBV5-1, the J gene TRBJ2-5, with D hard to call. V dropped 1 base and J dropped 2 bases, with 9 bases sitting between them. There are 14 residues in the CDR3. Per the germline V gene, CDR1 is SGHRS and CDR2 is YFSETQ. The CDR3 DNA follows: TGCGCCAGCAGCTTGTTAGGTACTCAAGAGACCCAGTACTTC. It yields the protein CASSLLGTQETQYF.

This clone has a handful of counts. J is TRBJ1-5 and V is TRBV19; D is ambiguous. V lost 0 bases to trimming and J lost 4 bases, with 7 bases between them. This CDR3 is built from 14 residues. CDR1 LNHDA and CDR2 SQIVND come from the germline V gene (reference sequence). CDR3 nucleotide sequence: TGTGCCAGTAGTATAGAGGAGGGAAATCAGCCCCAGCATTTT. Translating it yields CASSIEEGNQPQHF.

The chain recombines TRBV27 with TRBJ2-7; 9 bases map to TRBD2. The CDR3 length is 14 residues. Losses at the gene ends were 4 bases for V and 1 base for J; bases not matched to a gene: 2. CDR1 is MNHEY and CDR2 is SMNVEV in the germline V gene (reference sequence). This chain's CDR3 is CASSSLAGSYEQYF. CDR3 in DNA: TGTGCCAGCAGTTCGCTAGCGGGGTCCTACGAGCAGTACTTC.

The chain carries TRBV5-1 and TRBJ2-7; TRBD2 matches at 10 bases. The CDR3 has 15 amino acids. Germline CDR1 and CDR2: SGHRS and YFSETQ. Trimming removed 0 bases from V and 5 bases from J; junction bases left unmatched: 5. CDR3 nucleotides: TGCGCCAGCAGCTTGGAGCTAGCGGGAGTTGACGAGCAGTACTTC. It codes for CASSLELAGVDEQYF. The variable domain in full, completed from reference TRBV5-1 and TRBJ2-7, reads KAGVTQTPRYLIKTRGQQVTLSCSPISGHRSVSWYQQTPGQGLQFLFEYFSETQRNKGNFPGRFSGRQFSNSRSEMNVSTLELGDSALYLCASSLELAGVDEQYFGPGTRLTVT.